This is a list of T cell receptor beta chains from one sample in a study of PD-1 blockade in classical Hodgkin lymphoma. Repertoires were generated with immunoSEQ multiplex PCR, while TCRdb's copy carries only in-frame clones and drops some. The data hold roughly 12,000 clones, with roughly 83% observed a single time. The source material was CD8+ T cells from blood, sampled at baseline. These receptors were obtained from a human donor with classical Hodgkin lymphoma. The CDR3 runs from the conserved cysteine through the conserved F or W. D genes are given only for firm matches. Part of the rows lack a size; the others show once, few, many or a class for expanded clones.

>TRBJ2-7|once|TRBD2|TRBV9
CASSPSGGVLASEQYF
TGTGCCAGCAGCCCCTCCGGGGGGGTCCTTGCTAGCGAGCAGTACTTC
>TRBJ1-1|.|.|TRBV28
CASSLQGNTEAFF
TGTGCCAGCAGTTTACAGGGAAACACTGAAGCTTTCTTT
>TRBJ1-1|.|TRBD1|TRBV27
CASSPDRGWNTEAFF
TGTGCCAGCAGCCCCGACAGGGGGTGGAACACTGAAGCTTTCTTT
>TRBJ1-1|.|.|TRBV12-5
CASGLKCSRVEAFF
TGTGCTAGTGGTTTGAAGTGTAGCAGGGTGGAAGCTTTCTTT
>TRBJ1-1|.|.|TRBV9
CASSVDGWVRTNTEAFF
TGTGCCAGCAGCGTAGACGGGTGGGTCAGGACGAACACTGAAGCTTTCTTT
>TRBJ2-7|.|.|TRBV18
CASSHLLRGHEQYF
TGTGCCAGCTCACACCTATTGAGGGGCCACGAGCAGTACTTC
>TRBJ2-3|.|.|TRBV4-1
CASSPPSSDTQYF
TGCGCCAGCAGCCCCCCCTCTTCAGATACGCAGTATTTT
>TRBJ2-1|.|.|TRBV27
CASSFRETNEQFF
TGTGCCAGCAGTTTCCGGGAGACCAATGAGCAGTTCTTC
>TRBJ1-3|.|.|TRBV11-2
CASSLYFGGSGNTIYF
TGTGCCAGCAGCTTATATTTTGGGGGCTCTGGAAACACCATATATTTT
>TRBJ2-1|.|.|TRBV2
CASIGASQYNEQFF
TGTGCCAGCATTGGTGCGAGCCAATACAATGAGCAGTTCTTC
>TRBJ1-5|.|.|TRBV18
CASSRGRTYSNQPQHF
TGTGCCAGCTCACGTGGGCGGACCTATAGCAATCAGCCCCAGCATTTT
>TRBJ1-2|once|TRBD1|TRBV2
CASSVRDRLANYGYTF
TGTGCCAGCAGCGTCCGGGACAGATTAGCTAACTATGGCTACACCTTC
>TRBJ2-6|.|.|TRBV28
CASSPGLPGANVLTF
TGTGCCAGCAGTCCTGGTCTTCCCGGGGCCAACGTCCTGACTTTC
>TRBJ1-4|.|TRBD1|TRBV28
CASSYRGESEKLFF
TGTGCCAGCAGTTACAGGGGTGAAAGTGAAAAACTGTTTTTT
>TRBJ2-7|.|.|TRBV13
CASARGTYEQYF
TGTGCCTCAGCGCGGGGCACCTACGAGCAGTACTTC
>TRBJ2-2|once|TRBD2|TRBV28
CASSLEREGHTGELFF
TGTGCCAGCAGTTTAGAGCGGGAGGGGCACACCGGGGAGCTGTTTTTT
>TRBJ2-5|.|.|TRBV7-2
CASSLVSSRQETQYF
TGTGCCAGCAGCTTAGTCTCTAGCCGACAAGAGACCCAGTACTTC
>TRBJ2-1|.|TRBD2|TRBV4-1
CASSRLAGADEQFF
TGCGCCAGCAGTCGACTAGCGGGAGCCGATGAGCAGTTCTTC
>TRBJ2-7|.|TRBD2|TRBV5-1
CASSSGKREGHFILYEQYF
TGCGCCAGCAGCTCCGGAAAGCGGGAGGGCCATTTCATCCTCTACGAGCAGTACTTC
>TRBJ1-5|.|.|TRBV5-6
CASSVTDGLNQPQHF
TGTGCCAGCAGCGTCACGGACGGCCTCAATCAGCCCCAGCATTTT
>TRBJ2-7|.|TRBD1|TRBV4-2
CASSQEGTGTIYEQYF
TGTGCCAGCAGCCAAGAAGGGACAGGGACCATCTACGAGCAGTACTTC
>TRBJ2-7|.|.|TRBV19
CASSISPPGIYEQYF
TGTGCCAGTAGTATATCCCCCCCTGGGATCTACGAGCAGTACTTC
>TRBJ2-7|.|.|TRBV7-2
CASSLGEAYEQYF
TGTGCCAGCAGCTTAGGGGAAGCCTACGAGCAGTACTTC
>TRBJ1-1|.|.|TRBV29-1
CSVERGGTEAFF
TGCAGCGTTGAACGGGGGGGCACTGAAGCTTTCTTT
>TRBJ2-5|.|.|TRBV5-1
CASSLVKGTHDSLKETQYF
TGCGCCAGCAGCTTGGTAAAGGGGACCCACGACTCCCTTAAAGAGACCCAGTACTTC
>TRBJ2-1|.|TRBD2|TRBV6-5
CASSYAGGLWGEQFF
TGTGCCAGCAGTTACGCGGGAGGGTTGTGGGGTGAGCAGTTCTTC
>TRBJ2-1|.|.|TRBV7-2
CASSLIDGYNEQFF
TGTGCCAGCAGCCTGATCGATGGCTACAATGAGCAGTTCTTC
>TRBJ2-3|.|.|TRBV30
CAWSVWGSGRDGGYTDTQYF
TGTGCCTGGAGTGTATGGGGATCCGGGCGGGACGGAGGCTACACAGATACGCAGTATTTT
>TRBJ1-5|.|.|TRBV28
CASTKEGIRDDQPQHF
TGTGCCAGCACCAAAGAAGGGATTAGAGATGATCAGCCCCAGCATTTT
>TRBJ2-2|.|.|TRBV5-5
CASSWDWGTGELFF
TGTGCCAGCAGCTGGGACTGGGGCACCGGGGAGCTGTTTTTT
>TRBJ2-3|.|.|TRBV7-2
CASSLDGPLDTQYF
TGTGCCAGCAGCTTAGATGGTCCGCTGGATACGCAGTATTTT
>TRBJ2-3|.|TRBD2|TRBV7-9
CASSIGTSGITDTQYF
TGTGCCAGCAGCATAGGGACTAGCGGAATCACAGATACGCAGTATTTT